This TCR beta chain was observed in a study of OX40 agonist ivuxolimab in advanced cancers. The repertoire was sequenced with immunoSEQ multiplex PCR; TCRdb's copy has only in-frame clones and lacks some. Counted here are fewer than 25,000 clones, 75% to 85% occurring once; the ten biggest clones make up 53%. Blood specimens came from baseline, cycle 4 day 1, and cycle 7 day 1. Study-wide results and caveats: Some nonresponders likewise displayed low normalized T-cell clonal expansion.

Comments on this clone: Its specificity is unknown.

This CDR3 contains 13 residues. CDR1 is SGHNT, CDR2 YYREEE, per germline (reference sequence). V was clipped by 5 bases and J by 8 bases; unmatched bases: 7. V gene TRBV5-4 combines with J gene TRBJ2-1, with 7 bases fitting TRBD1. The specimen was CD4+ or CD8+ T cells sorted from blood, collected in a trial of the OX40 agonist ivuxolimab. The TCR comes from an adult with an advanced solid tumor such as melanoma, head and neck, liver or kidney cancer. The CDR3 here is CASREQGWDEQFF. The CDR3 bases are TGTGCCAGCAGGGAACAGGGGTGGGATGAGCAGTTCTTC. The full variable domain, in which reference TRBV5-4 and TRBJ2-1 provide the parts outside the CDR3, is ETGVTQSPTHLIKTRGQQVTLRCSSQSGHNTVSWYQQALGQGPQFIFQYYREEENGRGNFPPRFSGLQFPNYSSELNVNALELDDSALYLCASREQGWDEQFFGPGTRLTVL.